This T cell receptor beta chain originates from a study of blood T cell repertoires in COVID-19. Study-level background: The origin of the acute and convalescent COVID-19 samples was the United States, Italy and Spain. PBMCs, B-cell-depleted T cells, or T cells provided the cDNA or gDNA that made up the material.

Per the germline V gene, CDR1 is LNHNV and CDR2 is YYDKDF (reference sequence). This CDR3 is built from 14 residues. The V gene lost 5 bases and the J gene lost 5 bases, with 12 bases spanning the gap. Authors' methods: Amplifying reference gene primers gave estimates of nucleated cell counts. TCRdb's copy holds only in-frame clones and misses some; the assay was immunoSEQ multiplex PCR. V, J and clone size are those of that table, while D and trimming were read from the DNA. The sample has some 94,000 clones, around 67% seen once; the top ten hold 20% to 25%. Source material: peripheral blood. The J gene is TRBJ2-2, the V gene TRBV15, with D tentatively TRBD1 (5 bases). The TCR was taken from a woman aged 60-70 years in a cohort sampled during active or convalescent COVID-19. This CDR3 reads CATSLGHRTGELFF. CDR3 nucleotide sequence: TGTGCCACCAGCTTAGGACATCGTACCGGGGAGCTGTTTTTT.